This is a list of T cell receptor beta chains from one sample in a study of spatial heterogeneity in lung cancer. TCRdb redid the calling of the 5' RACE reads with MiXCR, one entry per CDR3 protein. The table records fewer than 30,000 distinct CDR3 sequences, approximately 5.6% of them present only once. This material consisted of PBMCs, taken at follow-up. The receptors shown here come from a male donor with early-stage non-small cell lung cancer. Each CDR3 is given with its conserved first and last residue. A D gene is named only where the DNA matches it firmly.

j_gene,v_gene,d_gene,CDR3aa
TRBJ1-3,TRBV4-1,.,CASSQQANPGNTIYF
TRBJ1-1,TRBV24-1,.,CATSDPGNTEAFF
TRBJ2-4,TRBV24-1,.,CATTGEKIAKNIQYF
TRBJ2-2,TRBV5-5,.,CASSLRGDVNTGELFF
TRBJ2-1,TRBV27,.,CASSFDMRTGEQFF
TRBJ2-7,TRBV20-1,.,CSAREGKRSSYEQYF
TRBJ2-1,TRBV6-1,TRBD1,CASSERQGTEQFF
TRBJ2-1,TRBV20-1,TRBD1,CSAGWDRVEFDEQFF
TRBJ2-5,TRBV18,.,CASSPNQETQYF
TRBJ2-1,TRBV7-2,.,CASSRYPGRNEQFF
TRBJ2-3,TRBV10-3,.,CAISDGVLADTQYF
TRBJ1-6,TRBV10-3,TRBD1,CAISESGTGLVSPLHF
TRBJ1-6,TRBV4-3,.,CASSQDNSNSPLHF
TRBJ2-7,TRBV7-6,TRBD2,CASSLTTSGGSTYEQYF
TRBJ1-3,TRBV25-1,.,CASSDIPRWGGGNTIYF
TRBJ1-5,TRBV10-3,TRBD1,CAISDRGDQPQHF
TRBJ1-2,TRBV27,.,CASSSGVNYGYTF
TRBJ1-1,TRBV7-3,.,CASSSQIYTEAFF
TRBJ1-2,TRBV12-3/TRBV12-4,.,CASSPGRGADGYTF
TRBJ2-1,TRBV24-1,.,CATSDVTTLANEQFF
TRBJ2-5,TRBV12-3/TRBV12-4,.,CASSLASYQETQYF
TRBJ2-3,TRBV6-2/TRBV6-3,.,CASSYGSRLTDTQYF
TRBJ2-1,TRBV6-5,.,CASSLTGLGYNEQFF
TRBJ1-6,TRBV6-5,.,CASSSGSSYNSPLHF
TRBJ2-2,TRBV7-2,.,CASSPRRGAGELFF
TRBJ2-5,TRBV29-1,.,CSACRAPVAGETQYF
TRBJ1-1,TRBV15,.,CATSGQEDTEAFF
TRBJ2-1,TRBV3-1,TRBD2,CASSQGRRGRTKQFF
TRBJ2-5,TRBV7-3,TRBD2,CASSLGLAGAETQYF
TRBJ1-2,TRBV3-1,TRBD1,CASSRTGSPAGYTF
TRBJ2-1,TRBV29-1,.,CSVKNPLSGNNEQFF
TRBJ2-3,TRBV19,TRBD2,CASTRLAGKDDTQYF
TRBJ2-5,TRBV2,.,CASRHRVGGETQYF
TRBJ2-4,TRBV7-6,TRBD1,CASSLGQDITEYIQYF
TRBJ2-1,TRBV3-1,.,CASSQGSTYNEQFF
TRBJ2-3,TRBV2,.,CASARGRTSRTDTQYF
TRBJ1-1,TRBV9,TRBD1,CASSGQGGGTEAFF
TRBJ2-4,TRBV7-9,TRBD1,CASSLRDRGRNIQYF
TRBJ2-3,TRBV10-3,.,CAISSKSGATDTQYF
TRBJ2-1,TRBV6-2/TRBV6-3,.,CATSDGQGSPEQFF
TRBJ1-4,TRBV3-1,.,CASSQDRLNEKLFF